The next 28 T cell receptor beta chains were all read from a single sample in a study of early T cells in non-severe SARS-CoV-2 infection. Each CDR3 protein is one row after TCRdb ran MiXCR on the 5' RACE reads. The sample consists of about 77,000 distinct CDR3 sequences, 7.5% to 10% of them appearing once. The sample taken for sequencing was whole blood. Receptors were obtained from an adult who was a healthcare worker with PCR-confirmed SARS-CoV-2 infection or an uninfected control (not recorded which).

This clonotype was recorded many times. The DNA of the CDR3 is TGTGCCATCAGTGAGTCGACTCCCTCGTCCGGCAACTACGAGCAGTACTTC. Amino acids: CAISESTPSSGNYEQYF. V gene TRBV10-3 combines with J gene TRBJ2-7; the D is unclear. The CDR3 extends over 17 amino acids. Trimming removed 0 bases at V and 3 bases at J, with 18 bases between. CDR1 and CDR2 from the germline V gene are ENHRY and SYGVKD.

In this sample, this clonotype turned up many times. This chain links TRBV30 with TRBJ2-2; the D gene is possibly TRBD1 (5 bases). V was clipped by 3 bases and J by 5 bases, with 13 bases between them. The CDR3 totals 14 residues. Germline V gives CDR1 GTSNPN, CDR2 SVGIG (reference sequence). The DNA for the CDR3 is TGTGCCTGGAGGGGGCTCCCGAGGACCGGGGAGCTGTTTTTT. It encodes CAWRGLPRTGELFF.

This rearrangement joins TRBV7-9 to TRBJ1-4, with TRBD1 identical over 10 bases. Germline V gives CDR1 SEHNR, CDR2 FQNEAQ (reference sequence). This CDR3 contains 14 residues. Trimming removed 5 bases from V and 8 bases from J; junction bases left unmatched: 5. The CDR3 region is CASSQGQGVEKLFF. CDR3 sequence (DNA): TGTGCCAGCAGCCAAGGACAGGGGGTAGAAAAACTGTTTTTT.

Comments on this clonotype: A junction boundary mismatches the germline segment, possibly from a read error. The chain couples TRBV2 to TRBJ2-3; perhaps TRBD1 as D (6 bases). In germline, CDR1 is SNHLY, CDR2 FYNNEI. This CDR3 spans 16 amino acids. DNA for the CDR3: TGTGCCAGCAGTAAAGCGGCCAGGGGACGCACAGATACGCAGTATTTT. Translating gives CASSKAARGRTDTQYF.

The chain links TRBV12-3 or TRBV12-4 to TRBJ2-3; 7 bases agree with TRBD2. J was trimmed by 8 bases and V by 7 bases; bases with no gene match: 9. The CDR3 is made up of 13 amino acids. DNA of the CDR3: TGTGCCAGCATCCTCGGCGGGGGTTCTACGCAGTATTTT. As protein: CASILGGGSTQYF.

J is TRBJ1-1 and V is TRBV5-4; D is unresolved. From germline, CDR1 is SGHNT and CDR2 YYREEE (reference sequence). This CDR3 is built from 17 residues. V dropped 4 bases and J dropped 1 base, with 20 bases sitting between them. The CDR3 loop reads CASSPGLNPGRNTEAFF. CDR3 nucleotides: TGTGCCAGCAGCCCCGGACTGAACCCAGGCCGGAACACTGAAGCTTTCTTT.

This sequence joins TRBV11-2 and TRBJ2-1, with 11 nucleotides matching TRBD2. The CDR3 totals 15 residues. Trimming took 7 bases from V and 8 from J; bases not matched to a gene: 10. Per germline, CDR1 SGHAT and CDR2 FQNNGV. DNA of the CDR3: TGTGCCAGCACTCTTGGACTAGCGGGTATCGATGAGCAGTTCTTC. This translates into CASTLGLAGIDEQFF. Complete variable domain (other parts from reference TRBV11-2 and TRBJ2-1): EAGVAQSPRYKIIEKRQSVAFWCNPISGHATLYWYQQILGQGPKLLIQFQNNGVVDDSQLPKDRFSAERLKGVDSTLKIQPAKLEDSAVYLCASTLGLAGIDEQFFGPGTRLTVL.

V and J are TRBV19 and TRBJ2-1, with a weak D call TRBD2 (7 bases). V was clipped by 1 base and J by 0 bases, with 19 bases between them. CDR3 length: 19 residues. Germline V lookup: CDR1 LNHDA, CDR2 SQIVND (reference sequence). CDR3 in amino acids: CASSIVGGQSLTSYNEQFF. The CDR3 DNA follows: TGTGCCAGTAGTATAGTGGGGGGGCAGTCCTTAACCTCCTACAATGAGCAGTTCTTC.

This clonotype was observed at least ten times. This chain joins TRBV5-1 and TRBJ2-7, with 9 bases that match TRBD2. This CDR3 comprises 16 residues. Germline CDR1 is SGHRS and CDR2 is YFSETQ. V shed 0 bases, J shed 2 bases, and the junction held 6 bases outside the gene matches. The CDR3 loop reads CASSLGGTSYTYEQYF. The DNA for the CDR3 is TGCGCCAGCAGCTTGGGGGGGACTAGCTATACCTACGAGCAGTACTTC.

The chain links TRBV11-1 to TRBJ1-1, with 9 bases that match TRBD1. The V gene's germline CDR1 is SGHAT and CDR2 FQDESV (reference sequence). This CDR3 comprises 14 residues. Losses at the gene ends were 4 bases for V and 5 bases for J; bases not matched to a gene: 5. The CDR3 DNA follows: TGTGCCAGCAGCTCTCGACAGGGGGAGACTGAAGCTTTCTTT. Amino acids: CASSSRQGETEAFF.

This clonotype has just a few counts. This chain joins TRBV4-1 and TRBJ2-3; no reliable D call. The CDR3 contains 15 residues. The V end was cut by 3 bases, the J end by 0 bases, with 10 bases between. CDR1 is MGHRA and CDR2 is YSYEKL in the germline V gene. In DNA, the CDR3 is TGCGCCAGCAGCCACGCAGATGGGAGCACAGATACGCAGTATTTT. This translates into CASSHADGSTDTQYF.

The table lists this clonotype with many counts. The J gene is TRBJ1-2, the V gene TRBV21-1; TRBD1 is the table's D call, not checked against the DNA. TRBV21-1 is given as a pseudogene. The CDR3 has 15 residues. The chain's CDR3 is CASSKDNTGHYGYTF. The CDR3 coding sequence is TGTGCCAGCAGCAAAGATAATACGGGGCACTATGGCTACACCTTC.

This clonotype was seen many times. This sequence joins TRBV7-2 and TRBJ1-5; a possible D gene is TRBD1 (6 bases). Trimming removed 4 bases at V and 4 bases at J, with 14 bases between. CDR1 is SGHTA and CDR2 is FQGNSA in the germline V gene. CDR3 length: 15 amino acids. The DNA for the CDR3 is TGTGCCAGCAGCTACTCGACAGGCCAAAATCAGCCCCAGCATTTT. Its translation: CASSYSTGQNQPQHF.

This clonotype was counted at least ten times. V gene TRBV20-1 combines with J gene TRBJ2-1, with 13 bases aligning to TRBD2. V shed 5 bases and J 8 bases; nucleotides not matched to a gene: 6. Germline V gene sequence: CDR1 DFQATT, CDR2 SNEGSKA (reference sequence). The CDR3 totals 14 residues. In DNA, the CDR3 is TGCAGTGCTGATGGACTAGCGGGAGTTGATGAGCAGTTCTTC. It yields the protein CSADGLAGVDEQFF.

The gene calls are TRBV27 and TRBJ2-7, with 7 bases that match TRBD1. V shed 7 bases, J shed 6 bases, and the junction held 12 bases outside the gene matches. CDR1 and CDR2 from the germline V gene are MNHEY and SMNVEV (reference sequence). The CDR3 contains 14 residues. DNA of the CDR3: TGTGCCAGCACTCTTGGGACAGCTTCAGGCGAGCAGTACTTC. This codes for CASTLGTASGEQYF.

The sample holds many counts of this clonotype. In DNA, the CDR3 is TGTGCCAGCAGCTTAGCGGGGGACGGCGCCTACGAGCAGTACTTC. Translation gives CASSLAGDGAYEQYF. The chain recombines TRBV7-6 with TRBJ2-7; D may be TRBD1 or TRBD2 (5 bases each). From germline, CDR1 is SGHVS and CDR2 FNYEAQ. V lost 0 bases and J 2 bases, leaving 11 bases between the germline ends. This CDR3 region has 15 residues. The complete variable domain, with remaining parts taken from reference TRBV7-6 and TRBJ2-7, reads GAGVSQSPRYKVTKRGQDVALRCDPISGHVSLYWYRQALGQGPEFLTYFNYEAQQDKSGLPNDRFSAERPEGSISTLTIQRTEQRDSAMYRCASSLAGDGAYEQYFGPGTRLTVT.

V usage is TRBV2 and J usage is TRBJ2-3; D unclear. Germline V CDR1 and CDR2: SNHLY, FYNNEI. This CDR3 has 13 residues. The V and J ends lost 7 bases and 7 bases respectively, with 15 bases between them. This CDR3 is CASTASVRHTQYF. CDR3 DNA: TGTGCCAGCACCGCTTCTGTTCGGCATACGCAGTATTTT.

This clonotype was detected ten times or more. V gene TRBV5-4 combines with J gene TRBJ2-2, with D perhaps TRBD1 (6 bases). This CDR3 comprises 15 residues. V dropped 3 bases and J dropped 0 bases, with 9 bases sitting between them. Germline V lookup: CDR1 SGHNT, CDR2 YYREEE (reference sequence). The CDR3 sequence: CASSWTVANTGELFF. The CDR3 nucleotides read TGTGCCAGCAGCTGGACAGTAGCGAACACCGGGGAGCTGTTTTTT.

Ten or more counts support this clonotype. The chain is built from TRBV20-1 and TRBJ2-7, with D perhaps matching TRBD1 or TRBD2 (5 bases each). Germline V gene sequence: CDR1 DFQATT, CDR2 SNEGSKA (reference sequence). The CDR3 is 14 residues long. Trimming removed 3 bases at V and 0 bases at J, with 12 bases between. The CDR3 sequence is CSASRDLSSYEQYF. The CDR3 DNA reads as TGCAGTGCTAGCAGGGACCTTAGCTCCTACGAGCAGTACTTC.

Ten or more counts support this clonotype. The genes are TRBV3-1 and TRBJ1-1, with no clear D. The CDR3 has 13 amino acids. Germline lookup yields CDR1 LGHDT and CDR2 YNNKEL (reference sequence). Trimming left V 4 bases short and J 1 base short, with 7 bases between. CDR3 nucleotides: TGTGCCAGCAGCCCGAGAGGGAACACTGAAGCTTTCTTT. Encoded protein: CASSPRGNTEAFF.

This clonotype occurred many times. The chain links TRBV10-3 to TRBJ1-4, with a tentative D call TRBD1 (6 bases). The CDR3 is 14 residues long. Trimming left V 5 bases short and J 8 bases short, with 15 bases between. CDR1 and CDR2 from the germline V gene are ENHRY and SYGVKD. CDR3 sequence reads: CAISNRDTGEKLFF. CDR3 coding DNA: TGTGCCATCAGTAACCGGGACACAGGGGAAAAACTGTTTTTT.

This clonotype was picked up many times. The gene calls are TRBV4-2 and TRBJ2-1; 7 bases are a match to TRBD2. This CDR3 has 17 residues. Germline V gene sequence: CDR1 LGHNA, CDR2 YNFKEQ. Trimming took 1 base from V and 6 from J; bases not matched to a gene: 12. The CDR3 region is CASSQVIGLDLSNEQFF. The DNA for the CDR3 is TGTGCCAGCAGCCAAGTTATTGGACTAGATCTGTCCAATGAGCAGTTCTTC.

This clonotype was found many times. The chain couples TRBV12-3 or TRBV12-4 to TRBJ2-1; 9 bases line up with TRBD2. V trimming: 6 bases; J trimming: 9 bases; junction bases outside the gene matches: 9. CDR3 length: 14 residues. CDR3 amino acids: CASRDLAGSVEQFF. CDR3 nucleotides: TGTGCCAGCAGAGACCTAGCGGGATCCGTTGAGCAGTTCTTC.

This clonotype was seen only a few times. This chain links TRBV4-1 with TRBJ2-5; possibly TRBD2 for D (6 bases). Trimming shortened V by 1 base and J by 5 bases, and 14 bases separated the two germline ends. The CDR3 has 15 residues. Germline-derived CDR1 and CDR2 are MGHRA and YSYEKL. Here the CDR3 reads CASSQAPTREETQYF. As DNA, the CDR3 is TGCGCCAGCAGCCAAGCCCCGACTAGAGAGGAGACCCAGTACTTC.

The chain combines TRBV7-9 with TRBJ2-1; D gene uncertain. The CDR3 sequence is 14 residues long. Germline-derived CDR1 and CDR2 are SEHNR and FQNEAQ (reference sequence). V shed 1 base and J shed 6 bases, with 10 bases lying between them. This CDR3 is CASSLESRINEQFF. The CDR3 DNA reads as TGTGCCAGCAGCTTAGAATCCAGGATCAATGAGCAGTTCTTC.

The J gene is TRBJ2-7, the V gene TRBV28; no clear D gene. Between the trimmed V and J ends, which lost 3 bases and 5 bases, there was a span of 14 bases. Germline V gene sequence: CDR1 MDHEN, CDR2 SYDVKM. The CDR3 totals 14 residues. The CDR3 nucleotides read TGTGCCAGCAGTTTGCCCTTCGTCGCTGACGAGCAGTACTTC. Translating gives CASSLPFVADEQYF.

The V gene is TRBV11-2, the J gene TRBJ2-1; possibly TRBD1 for D (5 bases). The CDR3 is made up of 14 amino acids. V dropped 1 base and J dropped 9 bases, with 13 bases sitting between them. Germline values: CDR1 SGHAT, CDR2 FQNNGV. The CDR3, as DNA: TGTGCCAGCAGCTTAGCCTTCAGAGACAGTGAGCAGTTCTTC. This translates into CASSLAFRDSEQFF.

This clonotype has at least ten counts. This chain uses TRBV7-9 with TRBJ1-5, with D unclear. Trimming removed 1 base from V and 7 bases from J, with 11 bases in between. The V gene's germline CDR1 is SEHNR and CDR2 FQNEAQ (reference sequence). This CDR3 spans 14 amino acids. The CDR3 DNA is TGTGCCAGCAGCTTAGGAGGCGCCCGCCAGCCCCAGCATTTT. It encodes CASSLGGARQPQHF. The entire variable domain, with the rest obtained from reference TRBV7-9 and TRBJ1-5, is as follows: DTGVSQNPRHKITKRGQNVTFRCDPISEHNRLYWYRQTLGQGPEFLTYFQNEAQLEKSRLLSDRFSAERPKGSFSTLEIQRTEQGDSAMYLCASSLGGARQPQHFGDGTRLSIL.